This record concerns one TCR beta chain sequence. Germline V gene sequence: CDR1 SEHNR, CDR2 FQNEAQ (reference sequence). This CDR3 spans 11 amino acids. This sample stems from a study of somatic mutations in cytotoxic T cells in rheumatoid arthritis. Study background: Using a FACSAria II or Sony SH800, a portion of the V beta antibody-stained T-cell populations were flow-sorted at nearly 100% purity, and among those populations were V beta1+ cells that were then sequenced for TCRB.

Original methodology: Rarely, patient CD8+ clones larger than 1% corresponded to published virus-specific TCRB sequences. Sequencing was performed with immunoSEQ multiplex PCR; in TCRdb, only in-frame clones are kept and a portion is missing. Clonal size and the V and J genes are those of that table, whereas D and trimming came from the DNA. The sample includes some 16,000 clones, 65% to 85% of them seen just once. The source of this sequence is an adult with rheumatoid arthritis. What was sequenced was CD8+ T cells sorted from blood. The chain recombines TRBV7-9 with TRBJ2-5; D unresolved. TRBJ2-7 matches the DNA end more closely, so the J call is doubtful. In DNA, the CDR3 is TGTGCCAGCAGCTTAGATGGCGAGCAGTACTTC. It is translated as CASSLDGEQYF.